The 9 T cell receptor beta chains in this list originate from one sample, sequenced in a study of T cell changes during pregnancy in multiple sclerosis. Some clones are missing from TCRdb's copy, which holds only in-frame ones; the method was immunoSEQ multiplex PCR. The sample has approximately 44,000 clones, roughly 89% seen once. The sequencing here drew on CD4+ T cells from peripheral blood mononuclear cells, taken in the first trimester of pregnancy. These receptors came from a female donor with multiple sclerosis, enrolled in a pregnancy study.

This clone appeared a few times. J is TRBJ2-6 and V is TRBV30; the D is unclear. The V end was cut by 3 bases, the J end by 1 base, with 10 bases between. Germline CDR1 GTSNPN, CDR2 SVGIG (reference sequence). There are 15 residues in the CDR3. The CDR3, as DNA: TGTGCCTGGAGACCCCCCGGGTCTGGGGCCAACGTCCTGACTTTC. It specifies CAWRPPGSGANVLTF. Looking up the rest from reference TRBV30 and TRBJ2-6 gives the full variable domain: SQTIHQWPATLVQPVGSPLSLECTVEGTSNPNLYWYRQAAGRGLQLLFYSVGIGQISSEVPQNLSASRPQDRQFILSSKKLLLSDSGFYLCAWRPPGSGANVLTFGAGSRLTVL.

V is TRBV28 and J is TRBJ2-2, with a possible D match to TRBD1 (6 bases). This CDR3 contains 21 residues. CDR1 and CDR2 from the germline V gene are MDHEN and SYDVKM. Deletions cut 1 base from V and 0 bases from J, with 24 bases between. The CDR3 region has the DNA TGTGCCAGCAGTTTATTTTTCTTTCGGGACACGGCCGTTTCGAACACCGGGGAGCTGTTTTTT. Its translation: CASSLFFFRDTAVSNTGELFF. Complete variable domain (other parts from reference TRBV28 and TRBJ2-2): DVKVTQSSRYLVKRTGEKVFLECVQDMDHENMFWYRQDPGLGLRLIYFSYDVKMKEKGDIPEGYSVSREKKERFSLILESASTNQTSMYLCASSLFFFRDTAVSNTGELFFGEGSRLTVL.

This chain connects TRBV30 to TRBJ1-2; 8 positions match TRBD1. Germline trimming cut 0 bases from V and 2 bases from J; bases unmatched to any gene: 8. CDR3 length equals 16 residues. Germline V gives CDR1 GTSNPN, CDR2 SVGIG (reference sequence). The CDR3 region has the DNA TGTGCCTGGAGTGTATTTCCGGACAGGGAAAACTATGGCTACACCTTC. This encodes CAWSVFPDRENYGYTF.

This chain connects TRBV14 to TRBJ2-2; TRBD2 might be the D (5 bases). V was trimmed by 4 bases and J by 5 bases, leaving 11 bases between them. The CDR3 has 14 amino acids. Germline CDR1 and CDR2: SGHDN and FVKESK. The DNA of the CDR3 is TGTGCCAGCAGCCCACTAGTTAGGACCGGGGAGCTGTTTTTT. Translated: CASSPLVRTGELFF.

The rearrangement links TRBV9 to TRBJ2-1; no clear D. Between the trimmed V and J ends, which lost 2 bases and 1 base, there was a span of 10 bases. The CDR3 length is 15 residues. Per the germline V gene, CDR1 is SGDLS and CDR2 is YYNGEE. CDR3 region: CASSVSPNSYNEQFF. The CDR3 DNA is TGTGCCAGCAGCGTGTCCCCCAATTCCTACAATGAGCAGTTCTTC.

The chain links TRBV7-2 to TRBJ2-3; 10 bases fit TRBD2. CDR1 is SGHTA, CDR2 FQGNSA, per germline. The V and J ends lost 5 bases and 5 bases, in that order; junction bases with no gene match: 13. CDR3 length: 17 residues. Here the CDR3 reads CASSHGAAGGPGDTQYF. The CDR3 DNA sequence: TGTGCCAGCAGCCACGGGGCAGCGGGAGGGCCTGGAGATACGCAGTATTTT.

The J gene is TRBJ1-5, the V gene TRBV30, with D tentatively TRBD1 (5 bases). This CDR3 is built from 19 residues. Germline lookup yields CDR1 GTSNPN and CDR2 SVGIG (reference sequence). Trimming stripped 2 bases from V and 0 bases from J, with 23 bases between. CDR3: CAWSFTMAAGGDSNQPQHF. CDR3 DNA: TGTGCCTGGAGTTTTACAATGGCCGCCGGGGGGGATAGCAATCAGCCCCAGCATTTT.

This sequence joins TRBV7-9 and TRBJ2-5; 7 nucleotides line up with TRBD2. The germline gives CDR1 SEHNR, CDR2 FQNEAQ (reference sequence). The ends lost 3 bases at V and 1 base at J; junction bases unmatched: 11. The CDR3 spans 17 residues. The CDR3 DNA is TGTGCCAGCAGCTTTAACGGGGCGGGAGTAGTCCAAGAGACCCAGTACTTC. It encodes CASSFNGAGVVQETQYF.

V and J are TRBV29-1 and TRBJ1-2; 7 nucleotides align to TRBD1. J lost 3 bases, V lost 4 bases, and 5 bases had no gene match. The CDR3 is made up of 13 amino acids. Germline CDR1 is SQVTM and CDR2 is ANQGSEA. The CDR3 DNA is TGCAGCGTTGCGGCAGGGGGAGACTATGGCTACACCTTC. It yields the protein CSVAAGGDYGYTF.